A single sample is the source of the 10 T cell receptor beta chains below, sequenced in a study of T cells in Graves' hyperthyroidism and ophthalmopathy. The investigators amplified TCR beta CDR3 regions from RNA transcripts. The TCR CDR3 first-round RT-PCR relied on the HTBI primer set. TCRdb re-derived calls from the multiplex PCR reads in MiXCR, one entry per CDR3 protein. The repertoire holds hundreds of thousands of distinct CDR3 sequences, approximately 15% seen once, with about 10% in the top ten. Sequencing input: blood. The receptors were gathered from a young woman with Graves' hyperthyroidism.

A few counts support this clonotype. The chain has TRBV6-1 and TRBJ2-1; a possible D gene is TRBD2 (6 bases). CDR3 length equals 16 residues. Germline V gives CDR1 MNHNS, CDR2 SASEGT. Trimming took off 8 bases at V and 6 bases at J, with 23 bases between the two ends. The DNA for the CDR3 is TGTGCCAGCTCGTCTTCAGCGGGCCCTATATTCAATGAGCAGTTCTTC. The encoded protein is CASSSSAGPIFNEQFF.

The V gene is TRBV5-5, the J gene TRBJ2-1; 7 bases match TRBD1. The trim removed 0 bases at V and 7 bases at J, leaving 10 bases unmatched. The CDR3 runs 16 residues. The V gene's germline CDR1 is SGHKS and CDR2 YYEKEE (reference sequence). In DNA, the CDR3 is TGTGCCAGCAGCTTGGCTCTGACAGGGTTCCCAAATGAGCAGTTCTTC. Translation gives CASSLALTGFPNEQFF.

At least ten counts were recorded for this clonotype. This chain joins TRBV11-3 and TRBJ2-5; D ambiguous. V lost 2 bases, J lost 1 base, and 5 bases lay in between. This CDR3 comprises 13 residues. In germline, CDR1 is SGHNT, CDR2 YENEEA. The CDR3 reads CASSLQPQETQYF. In nucleotides, the CDR3 is TGTGCCAGCAGCTTACAGCCCCAAGAGACCCAGTACTTC.

This clonotype has ten or more counts. The chain links TRBV2 to TRBJ1-5; D remains ambiguous. CDR3 length: 14 amino acids. The germline gives CDR1 SNHLY, CDR2 FYNNEI. The V end lost 0 bases, the J end lost 9 bases, and 12 bases lay between the germline ends. The CDR3 bases are TGTGCCAGCAGTGAAGCGCTAGGGTTTCGGCCCCAGCATTTT. This encodes CASSEALGFRPQHF.

This clonotype has just a few counts. V and J are TRBV24-1 and TRBJ1-6; TRBD1 is a possible D gene (5 bases). CDR1 is KGHDR, CDR2 SFDVKD, per germline. The CDR3 length is 19 residues. V shed 9 bases and J shed 0 bases, with 23 bases lying between them. Here the CDR3 DNA reads TGTGCCACCTCCACGACCGGGACGCGCGTCAGCTCCTATAATTCACCCCTCCACTTT. This translates into CATSTTGTRVSSYNSPLHF.

This chain links TRBV6-1 with TRBJ2-1, with 14 bases aligning to TRBD2. V dropped 5 bases and J dropped 9; count of bases not matched to a gene: 12. The CDR3 is 17 amino acids. Germline CDR1 MNHNS, CDR2 SASEGT. In nucleotides, the CDR3 is TGTGCCAGCAGTTATCAGGGACTAGCGGGAGTGGGCGGTGAGCAGTTCTTC. It yields the protein CASSYQGLAGVGGEQFF.

Comment on this clonotype: The junction departs from germline at one end; a sequencing error may be responsible. The rearrangement links TRBV4-1 to TRBJ2-1, with 7 positions matching TRBD2. Per germline, CDR1 MGHRA and CDR2 YSYEKL. The CDR3 sequence is 19 residues long. The CDR3 nucleotides read TGCGCCAGCGGCCAAGATACGTCTAGCGGAGGTCGGGGCTACAATGAGCAGTTCTTC. Amino acids: CASGQDTSSGGRGYNEQFF.

This chain links TRBV7-9 with TRBJ2-6, with 7 bases aligning to TRBD1. V shed 4 bases, J shed 0 bases, and the junction held 6 bases outside the gene matches. CDR1 and CDR2 (germline): SEHNR, FQNEAQ (reference sequence). The CDR3 is 17 amino acids. The CDR3 DNA is TGTGCCAGCAGCTCGGACAGGCTTCACTCTGGGGCCAACGTCCTGACTTTC. It encodes CASSSDRLHSGANVLTF.

A note on this clonotype: A read error may explain this, as a much larger clone is one base away. In DNA form, the CDR3 reads TGTGCCAGCAGTAACCCGGGTGATGAGCAGTACTTC. Amino acid sequence: CASSNPGDEQYF. This chain links TRBV6-2 or TRBV6-3 with TRBJ2-7; D is ambiguous. Germline V gene sequence: CDR1 MNHEY, CDR2 SVGEGT. This CDR3 spans 12 amino acids. V was cut by 5 bases and J by 7 bases, with 12 bases left in between.

This clonotype occurred many times. This chain uses TRBV7-8 with TRBJ2-7; possible D gene TRBD2, 6 bases. Germline lookup yields CDR1 SGHVS and CDR2 FQNEAQ. Between the trimmed V and J ends, which lost 6 bases and 7 bases, there was a span of 25 bases. This CDR3 is 16 amino acids long. CDR3 coding DNA: TGTGCCAGCAGTTACATCCCCGGGCTAGCGCCCTCGGAGCAGTACTTC. Residues: CASSYIPGLAPSEQYF.